The clone carrying this TCR beta chain was recorded once. What it recognizes is unknown. The record originates from a study of radiation and T cells in renal cell carcinoma. Background on the study: Nephrectomy followed 15 Gy stereotactic body radiation by 4 weeks. Points from the study as a whole: Baseline intratumoral clonotype presence is unknown without pretreatment biopsies.

Sequenced by immunoSEQ multiplex PCR; TCRdb stores in-frame clones only, minus some. In the table there are roughly 130,000 clones, more than 70% of which are singletons. Specified time point: baseline pretreatment blood. The treatment was: 15 Gy SBRT to primary tumor, nephrectomy 4 weeks later. Radiation-treated patients gave blood at baseline, week 2 and week 4. Clear cell pathology was present in this patient's renal cell carcinoma. V gave up 5 bases and J gave up 5 bases; unmatched junction bases: 11. Germline V lookup: CDR1 SGHTA, CDR2 FQGNSA. The CDR3 totals 17 residues. The source of this sequence is a woman between 50 and 59 years old with renal cell carcinoma. The chain links TRBV7-2 to TRBJ2-2; 10 positions match TRBD2. The source material was blood, sampled from a patient whose treatment included radiotherapy and nephrectomy. CDR3 coding DNA: TGTGCCAGCAGCCCGCGGGGGGTAGCGGGGGGAACCGGGGAGCTGTTTTTT. This sequence encodes CASSPRGVAGGTGELFF. Full variable domain (outside the CDR3, taken from reference TRBV7-2 and TRBJ2-2): GAGVSQSPSNKVTEKGKDVELRCDPISGHTALYWYRQSLGQGLEFLIYFQGNSAPDKSGLPSDRFSAERTGGSVSTLTIQRTQQEDSAVYLCASSPRGVAGGTGELFFGEGSRLTVL.